A selection of T cell receptor beta chains follows, all from one sample in a study of blood T cells in healthy people across ages. TCRdb ran MiXCR on the 5' RACE reads and lists one entry per CDR3 protein. This sample has fewer than 900,000 distinct CDR3 sequences, with roughly 41% found just once. The sequencing input was blood. Every receptor here comes from a woman aged 60 to 75 in good health. CDR3s include the opening cysteine and the closing phenylalanine or tryptophan. Each record gives: D gene, clone size, J gene, V gene, CDR3 protein, CDR3 DNA. The D gene is left open where the match is weak. Clone sizes are given selectively: once, few, many, or a class where the clone is expanded.

>NA|once|TRBJ2-3|TRBV9
CASTGLSEDTQYF
TGTGCCAGCACGGGACTTTCGGAGGATACGCAGTATTTT
>TRBD2|few|TRBJ2-1|TRBV27
CASSLTWGSGGGDKFF
TGTGCCAGCAGTCTCACATGGGGTAGCGGGGGGGGGGACAAGTTCTTC
>NA|NA|TRBJ1-4|TRBV7-9
CASSSHRVGHEKLFF
TGTGCCAGCAGCTCACACAGGGTTGGGCATGAAAAACTGTTTTTT
>TRBD2|NA|TRBJ2-1|TRBV12-3/TRBV12-4
CASSLYDLAGVETQFF
TGTGCCAGCAGTTTATACGACCTAGCGGGAGTGGAGACCCAGTTCTTC
>NA|few|TRBJ2-1|TRBV12-3/TRBV12-4
CASRTSLVGNEQFF
TGTGCCAGCAGAACCTCCCTCGTGGGCAATGAGCAGTTCTTC
>TRBD2|NA|TRBJ2-5|TRBV14
CASSQEGLAEIQETQYF
TGTGCCAGCAGCCAAGAGGGACTAGCGGAGATACAAGAGACCCAGTACTTC
>TRBD1|many|TRBJ2-5|TRBV5-1
CASSDGQGKETQYF
TGCGCCAGCAGCGATGGACAGGGTAAAGAGACCCAGTACTTC
>TRBD1|NA|TRBJ1-6|TRBV5-1
CASRDRDNSPLHF
TGCGCCAGCAGGGACAGGGATAATTCACCCCTCCACTTT
>TRBD2|few|TRBJ2-5|TRBV29-1
CSVEVTGLTNNEQYF
TGCAGCGTTGAAGTAACGGGACTAACCAACAATGAGCAGTACTTC
>NA|many|TRBJ2-7|TRBV30
CAWSSTRTLQYF
TGTGCCTGGAGTTCAACTCGGACTTTACAGTACTTC
>NA|NA|TRBJ2-7|TRBV10-3
CAISGGTAEQYF
TGTGCCATCAGCGGGGGAACAGCCGAGCAGTACTTC
>NA|NA|TRBJ2-1|TRBV25-1
CASSGGQSGEQFF
TGTGCCAGCAGTGGGGGCCAGTCCGGCGAGCAGTTCTTC
>TRBD1|NA|TRBJ2-5|TRBV7-3
CASSSQGEGGTQYF
TGTGCCAGCAGCTCTCAGGGGGAAGGAGGGACCCAGTACTTC
>NA|NA|TRBJ2-5|TRBV3-1
CASSQVYGETQYF
TGTGCCAGCAGCCAAGTCTATGGGGAGACCCAGTACTTC
>TRBD2|NA|TRBJ2-3|TRBV3-1
CASSHRRTSVTDTQYF
TGTGCCAGCAGCCATCGAAGGACTAGTGTGACAGATACGCAGTATTTT
>NA|NA|TRBJ2-5|TRBV12-3/TRBV12-4
CASSPNRVAKETQYF
TGTGCCAGCAGTCCTAACAGGGTGGCAAAAGAGACCCAGTACTTC